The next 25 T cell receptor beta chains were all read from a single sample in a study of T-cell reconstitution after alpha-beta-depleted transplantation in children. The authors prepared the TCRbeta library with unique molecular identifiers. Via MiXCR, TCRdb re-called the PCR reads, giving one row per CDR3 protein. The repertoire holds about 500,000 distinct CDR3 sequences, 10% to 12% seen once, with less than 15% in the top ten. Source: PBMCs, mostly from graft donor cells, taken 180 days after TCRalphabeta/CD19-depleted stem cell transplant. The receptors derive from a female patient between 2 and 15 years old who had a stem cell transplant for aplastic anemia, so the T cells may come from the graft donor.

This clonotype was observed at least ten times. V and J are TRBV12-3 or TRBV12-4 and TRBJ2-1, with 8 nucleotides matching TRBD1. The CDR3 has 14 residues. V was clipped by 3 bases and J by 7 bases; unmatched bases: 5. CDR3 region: CASSFYTGGNEQFF. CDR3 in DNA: TGTGCCAGCAGTTTTTATACAGGGGGAAATGAGCAGTTCTTC.

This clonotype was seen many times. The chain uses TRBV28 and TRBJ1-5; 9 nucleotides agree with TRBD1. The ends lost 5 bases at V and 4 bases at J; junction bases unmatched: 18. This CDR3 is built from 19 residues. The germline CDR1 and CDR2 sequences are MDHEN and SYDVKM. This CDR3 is CASSQPNRGHLIRNQPQHF. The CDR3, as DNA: TGTGCCAGCAGTCAACCAAACAGGGGGCACTTGATCAGAAATCAGCCCCAGCATTTT. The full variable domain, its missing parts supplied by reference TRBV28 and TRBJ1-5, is DVKVTQSSRYLVKRTGEKVFLECVQDMDHENMFWYRQDPGLGLRLIYFSYDVKMKEKGDIPEGYSVSREKKERFSLILESASTNQTSMYLCASSQPNRGHLIRNQPQHFGDGTRLSIL.

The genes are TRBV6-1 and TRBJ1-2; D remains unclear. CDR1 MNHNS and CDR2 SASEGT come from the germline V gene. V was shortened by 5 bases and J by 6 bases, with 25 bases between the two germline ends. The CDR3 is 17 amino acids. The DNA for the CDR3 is TGTGCCAGCAGTCGCAGCCGGTCGTACAGACCTCTCCATGGCTACACCTTC. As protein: CASSRSRSYRPLHGYTF.

CDR3 nucleotides: TGTGCCAGCAGCGGGAACCTGGATGAGCAGTTCTTC. This codes for CASSGNLDEQFF. The rearrangement joins TRBV9 to TRBJ2-1; D ambiguous. Germline CDR1 SGDLS, CDR2 YYNGEE. Trimming removed 3 bases at V and 8 bases at J, with 9 bases between. The CDR3 sequence is 12 residues long.

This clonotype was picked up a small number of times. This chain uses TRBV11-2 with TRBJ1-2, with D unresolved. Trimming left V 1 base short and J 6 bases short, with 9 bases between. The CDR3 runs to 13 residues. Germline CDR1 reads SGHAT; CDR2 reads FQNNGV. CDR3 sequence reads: CASSLGTPNGYTF. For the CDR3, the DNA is TGTGCCAGCAGCTTAGGGACTCCCAATGGCTACACCTTC.

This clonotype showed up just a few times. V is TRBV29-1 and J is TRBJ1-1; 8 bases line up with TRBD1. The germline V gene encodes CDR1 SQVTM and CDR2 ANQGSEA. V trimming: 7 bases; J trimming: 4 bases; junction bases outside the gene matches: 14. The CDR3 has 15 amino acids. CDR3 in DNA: TGCAGCGCCGAGCGGACAGGGAAGGGAAGCACTGAAGCTTTCTTT. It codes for CSAERTGKGSTEAFF.

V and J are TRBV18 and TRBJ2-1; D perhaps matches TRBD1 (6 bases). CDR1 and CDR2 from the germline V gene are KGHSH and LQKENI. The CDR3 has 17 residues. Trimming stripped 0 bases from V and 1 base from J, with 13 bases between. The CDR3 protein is CASSPPEGQPSYNEQFF. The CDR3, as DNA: TGTGCCAGCTCACCACCCGAAGGACAGCCTTCCTACAATGAGCAGTTCTTC.

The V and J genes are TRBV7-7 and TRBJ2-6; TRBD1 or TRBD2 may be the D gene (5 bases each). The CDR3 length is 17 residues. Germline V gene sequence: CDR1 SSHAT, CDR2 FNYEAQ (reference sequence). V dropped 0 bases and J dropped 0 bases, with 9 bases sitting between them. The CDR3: CASSLAGRFSGANVLTF. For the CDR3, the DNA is TGTGCCAGCAGCTTAGCGGGACGGTTCTCTGGGGCCAACGTCCTGACTTTC.

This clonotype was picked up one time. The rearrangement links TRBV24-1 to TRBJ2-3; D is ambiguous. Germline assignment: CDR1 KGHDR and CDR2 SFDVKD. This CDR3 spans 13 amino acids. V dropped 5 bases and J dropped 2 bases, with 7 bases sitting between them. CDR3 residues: CATSALVTDTQYF. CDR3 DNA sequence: TGTGCCACCAGTGCGCTCGTCACAGATACGCAGTATTTT.

The CDR3 region has the DNA TGTGCCAGCAGTTTGAACAGGGGGTCTGGAAACACCATATATTTT. Encoded protein: CASSLNRGSGNTIYF. The genes are TRBV27 and TRBJ1-3; 8 bases map to TRBD1. CDR3 length: 15 residues. V was clipped by 3 bases and J by 1 base; unmatched bases: 2. Germline CDR1 reads MNHEY; CDR2 reads SMNVEV (reference sequence).

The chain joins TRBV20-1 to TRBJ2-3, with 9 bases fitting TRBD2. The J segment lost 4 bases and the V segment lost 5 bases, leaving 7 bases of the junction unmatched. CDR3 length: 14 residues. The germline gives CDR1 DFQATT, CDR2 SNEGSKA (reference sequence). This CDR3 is CSARGVAGADTQYF. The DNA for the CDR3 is TGCAGTGCTCGGGGCGTAGCGGGAGCAGATACGCAGTATTTT.

This CDR3 is CASREGDWGYGYTF. The CDR3 DNA follows: TGTGCCAGCAGGGAGGGAGACTGGGGCTATGGCTACACCTTC. The chain couples TRBV3-1 to TRBJ1-2; D remains unclear. Trimming pared 6 bases from V and 4 bases from J, leaving 15 bases between. CDR1 and CDR2 from the germline V gene are LGHDT and YNNKEL (reference sequence). The CDR3 totals 14 residues.

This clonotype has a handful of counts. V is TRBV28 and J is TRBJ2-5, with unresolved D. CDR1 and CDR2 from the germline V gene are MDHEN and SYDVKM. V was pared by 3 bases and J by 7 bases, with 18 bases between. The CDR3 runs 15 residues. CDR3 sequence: CASSFGSRRPVTQYF. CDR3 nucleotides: TGTGCCAGCAGTTTTGGCTCCAGACGCCCCGTGACCCAGTACTTC.

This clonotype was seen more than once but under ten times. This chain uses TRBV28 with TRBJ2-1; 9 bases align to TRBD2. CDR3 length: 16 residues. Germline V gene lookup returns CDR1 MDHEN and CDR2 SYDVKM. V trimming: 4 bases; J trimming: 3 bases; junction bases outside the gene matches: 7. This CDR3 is CASSSHKAGGYNEQFF. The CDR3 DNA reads TGTGCCAGCAGTTCCCATAAAGCGGGGGGCTACAATGAGCAGTTCTTC.

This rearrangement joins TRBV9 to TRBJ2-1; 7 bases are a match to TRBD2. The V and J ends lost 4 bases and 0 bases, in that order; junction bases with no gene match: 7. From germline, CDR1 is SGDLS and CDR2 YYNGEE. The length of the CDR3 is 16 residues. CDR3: CASSYRGGSSYNEQFF. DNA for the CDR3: TGTGCCAGCAGCTATAGGGGCGGGAGCTCCTACAATGAGCAGTTCTTC.

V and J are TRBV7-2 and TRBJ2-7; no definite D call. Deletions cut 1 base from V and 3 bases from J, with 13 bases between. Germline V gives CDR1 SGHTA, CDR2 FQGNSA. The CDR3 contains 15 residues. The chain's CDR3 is CASSLDRLRSYEQYF. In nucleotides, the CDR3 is TGTGCCAGCAGCTTAGATCGTCTCCGGAGCTACGAGCAGTACTTC.

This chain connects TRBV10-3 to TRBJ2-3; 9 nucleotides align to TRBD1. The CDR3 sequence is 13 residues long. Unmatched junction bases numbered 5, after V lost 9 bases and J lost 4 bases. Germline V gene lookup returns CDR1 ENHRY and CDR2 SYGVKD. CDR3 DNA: TGTGCCATGACGGGACAGGGTTCAGATACGCAGTATTTT. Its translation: CAMTGQGSDTQYF.

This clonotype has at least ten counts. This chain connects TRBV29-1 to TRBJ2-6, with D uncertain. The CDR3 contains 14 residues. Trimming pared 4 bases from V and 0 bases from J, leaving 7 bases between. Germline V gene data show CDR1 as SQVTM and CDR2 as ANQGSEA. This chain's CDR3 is CSVGGSSGANVLTF. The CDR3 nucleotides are TGCAGCGTTGGGGGAAGCTCTGGGGCCAACGTCCTGACTTTC. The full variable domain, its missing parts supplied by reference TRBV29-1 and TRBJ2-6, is SAVISQKPSRDICQRGTSLTIQCQVDSQVTMMFWYRQQPGQSLTLIATANQGSEATYESGFVIDKFPISRPNLTFSTLTVSNMSPEDSSIYLCSVGGSSGANVLTFGAGSRLTVL.

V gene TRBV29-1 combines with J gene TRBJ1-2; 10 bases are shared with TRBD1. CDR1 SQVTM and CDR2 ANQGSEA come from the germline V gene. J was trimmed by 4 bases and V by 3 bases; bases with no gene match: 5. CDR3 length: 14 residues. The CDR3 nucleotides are TGCAGCGTTGATAGACAGGGGGCCTTCTATGGCTACACCTTC. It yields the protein CSVDRQGAFYGYTF.

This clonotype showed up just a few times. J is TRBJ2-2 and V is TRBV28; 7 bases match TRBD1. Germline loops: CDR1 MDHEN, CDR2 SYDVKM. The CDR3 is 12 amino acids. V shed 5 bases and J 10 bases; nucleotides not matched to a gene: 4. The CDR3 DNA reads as TGTGCCAGCAGTCAGGGGGTGAAGGAGCTGTTTTTT. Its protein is CASSQGVKELFF.

The CDR3 DNA sequence: TGCAGTGCTAGAGACCCATTTAGCCTTAGCGGGGCGGGCGGAAACATTCAGTACTTC. Its protein product is CSARDPFSLSGAGGNIQYF. J is TRBJ2-4 and V is TRBV20-1; 8 positions agree with TRBD2. Germline lookup yields CDR1 DFQATT and CDR2 SNEGSKA (reference sequence). The trim removed 0 bases at V and 6 bases at J, leaving 19 bases unmatched. The CDR3 spans 19 residues.

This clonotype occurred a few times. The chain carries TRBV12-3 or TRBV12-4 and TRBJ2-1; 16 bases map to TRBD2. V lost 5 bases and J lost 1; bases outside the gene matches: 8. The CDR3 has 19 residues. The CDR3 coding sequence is TGTGCCAGCAGTACTCCGGGACTAGCGGGAGGGAAGTCCTACAATGAGCAGTTCTTC. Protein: CASSTPGLAGGKSYNEQFF.

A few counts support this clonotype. The CDR3 DNA sequence: TGCGCCAGCAGCTCTCCGGGAGGGGAGCTGTTTTTT. This translates into CASSSPGGELFF. The chain joins TRBV5-1 to TRBJ2-2, with D maybe TRBD2 (5 bases). The V end lost 3 bases, the J end lost 8 bases, and 8 bases lay between the germline ends. CDR1 SGHRS and CDR2 YFSETQ come from the germline V gene. This CDR3 is 12 amino acids long.

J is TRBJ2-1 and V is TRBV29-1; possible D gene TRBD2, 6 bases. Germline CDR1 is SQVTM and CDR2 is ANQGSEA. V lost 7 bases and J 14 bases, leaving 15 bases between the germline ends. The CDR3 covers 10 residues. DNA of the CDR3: TGCAGCGCCGCTGCGGGACTGAAGTTCTTC. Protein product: CSAAAGLKFF.

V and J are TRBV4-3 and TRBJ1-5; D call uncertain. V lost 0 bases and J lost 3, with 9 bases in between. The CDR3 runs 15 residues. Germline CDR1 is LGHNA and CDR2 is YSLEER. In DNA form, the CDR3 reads TGCGCCAGCAGCCAAGATTTATGGCCCAATCAGCCCCAGCATTTT. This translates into CASSQDLWPNQPQHF.